Each of the 32 T cell receptor beta chains below was sequenced from the same sample in a study of early T cells in non-severe SARS-CoV-2 infection. In TCRdb, the 5' RACE reads were re-called with MiXCR into one record per CDR3 protein. The sample includes 26,000 or so distinct CDR3 sequences, less than 5% of them seen just once. What was sequenced was whole blood. The receptors derive from an adult who was a healthcare worker with PCR-confirmed SARS-CoV-2 infection or an uninfected control (not recorded which).

This clonotype was seen many times. The chain links TRBV12-3 or TRBV12-4 to TRBJ1-1, with 7 bases lining up with TRBD1. V gave up 4 bases and J gave up 4 bases; unmatched junction bases: 0. The CDR3 runs 12 residues. The chain's CDR3 is CASSSGGTEAFF. The CDR3 DNA reads TGTGCCAGCAGTTCAGGGGGCACTGAAGCTTTCTTT.

This clonotype was found many times. This rearrangement joins TRBV7-2 to TRBJ2-1; TRBD2 agrees at 7 bases. The CDR3 contains 14 residues. Germline CDR1 and CDR2: SGHTA and FQGNSA. Germline trimming cut 4 bases from V and 7 bases from J; bases unmatched to any gene: 7. The CDR3 DNA reads TGTGCCAGCAGCTACAGGACCGGGGGGAATGAGCAGTTCTTC. Translating gives CASSYRTGGNEQFF.

This clonotype was seen at least ten times. The V and J genes are TRBV29-1 and TRBJ2-5; tentative D call: TRBD2 (6 bases). CDR3 length: 15 amino acids. V was shortened by 0 bases and J by 2 bases, with 13 bases between the two germline ends. The V gene's germline CDR1 is SQVTM and CDR2 ANQGSEA. For the CDR3, the DNA is TGCAGCGTTGAAGATTGGGGGACTGTACAAGAGACCCAGTACTTC. It translates to CSVEDWGTVQETQYF.

At least ten counts were recorded for this clonotype. This rearrangement joins TRBV5-6 to TRBJ2-5; 10 bases fit TRBD2. The CDR3 sequence is 15 residues long. V was pared by 2 bases and J by 2 bases, with 3 bases of the junction left unmatched. Germline CDR1 and CDR2: SGHDT and YYEEEE. The CDR3: CASSFTSGTQETQYF. The CDR3 coding sequence is TGTGCCAGCAGCTTCACTAGCGGGACTCAAGAGACCCAGTACTTC.

This clonotype showed up many times. The chain uses TRBV11-3 and TRBJ2-3; D unresolved. This CDR3 is 15 amino acids long. V was pared by 3 bases and J by 0 bases, with 10 bases between. Germline CDR1 and CDR2: SGHNT and YENEEA. CDR3 in amino acids: CASSFGGTSTDTQYF. The DNA for the CDR3 is TGTGCCAGCAGCTTTGGCGGAACTAGCACAGATACGCAGTATTTT.

This clonotype occurred many times. V usage is TRBV9 and J usage is TRBJ1-2, with 7 bases lining up with TRBD1. The CDR3 has 16 amino acids. Germline trimming cut 0 bases from V and 4 bases from J; bases unmatched to any gene: 9. The V gene's germline CDR1 is SGDLS and CDR2 YYNGEE. CDR3 amino acids: CASSVEGGRQGYGYTF. In DNA, the CDR3 is TGTGCCAGCAGCGTAGAGGGGGGCCGACAGGGCTATGGCTACACCTTC.

This clonotype was observed at least ten times. V is TRBV20-1 and J is TRBJ2-5; weak D call: TRBD1 (5 bases). V lost 5 bases and J lost 2, with 12 bases in between. CDR3 length: 13 residues. Germline-derived CDR1 and CDR2 are DFQATT and SNEGSKA (reference sequence). The CDR3: CSAWGAEQETQYF. The CDR3 coding sequence is TGCAGTGCTTGGGGCGCAGAGCAAGAGACCCAGTACTTC.

This clonotype was picked up many times. CDR3 protein: CASSLIVSYEQYF. The DNA for the CDR3 is TGTGCCAGCAGCTTAATCGTGAGCTACGAGCAGTACTTC. This sequence joins TRBV7-9 and TRBJ2-7; D remains ambiguous. The CDR3 length is 13 residues. The V end was cut by 2 bases, the J end by 3 bases, with 8 bases between. CDR1 and CDR2 (germline): SEHNR, FQNEAQ (reference sequence).

Many counts were recorded for this clonotype. The chain links TRBV5-1 to TRBJ2-5; tentatively, D is TRBD2 (6 bases). From germline, CDR1 is SGHRS and CDR2 YFSETQ. Trimming removed 4 bases from V and 0 bases from J, with 10 bases in between. The CDR3 runs 14 residues. CDR3 coding DNA: TGCGCCAGCAGCATCCGGGACTACCAAGAGACCCAGTACTTC. It encodes CASSIRDYQETQYF.

There are many counts of this clonotype. The rearrangement links TRBV2 to TRBJ1-1; D unclear. The CDR3 spans 13 residues. The germline V and J ends were trimmed by 4 bases and 5 bases, with 11 bases remaining between them. From germline, CDR1 is SNHLY and CDR2 FYNNEI. For the CDR3, the DNA is TGTGCCAGCAGTGGGATGGCGGCGACTGAAGCTTTCTTT. The encoded protein is CASSGMAATEAFF.

This clonotype was recorded at least ten times. J is TRBJ1-2 and V is TRBV2, with unresolved D. Per germline, CDR1 SNHLY and CDR2 FYNNEI. The CDR3 consists of 15 residues. Trimming shortened V by 0 bases and J by 0 bases, and 8 bases separated the two germline ends. The CDR3 DNA reads as TGTGCCAGCAGTGAAGCACGGACCGCTAACTATGGCTACACCTTC. It yields the protein CASSEARTANYGYTF.

There are many counts of this clonotype. V is TRBV18 and J is TRBJ2-1; possibly TRBD2 for D (6 bases). V lost 6 bases to trimming and J lost 8 bases, with 14 bases between them. The germline V gene encodes CDR1 KGHSH and CDR2 LQKENI. The CDR3 extends over 13 amino acids. CDR3 coding DNA: TGTGCCAGCTCTCAGAGCGGGTGGGATGAGCAGTTCTTC. Protein sequence: CASSQSGWDEQFF.

This clonotype was seen many times. The chain has TRBV6-7 and TRBJ2-1; 10 bases are shared with TRBD2. Being an ORF, TRBV6-7 has a function that is uncertain. The V gene end was trimmed by 6 bases and the J gene end by 10 bases; junction bases not matched to a gene: 15. This CDR3 region has 16 residues. CDR3 amino acids: CASRNPPGLAPFEQFF. For the CDR3, the DNA is TGTGCCAGCAGAAACCCGCCGGGACTAGCGCCATTCGAGCAGTTCTTC.

The table lists this clonotype with many counts. The V and J genes are TRBV2 and TRBJ2-1; the match to TRBD2 covers 7 bases. The CDR3 extends over 16 amino acids. V gave up 4 bases and J gave up 0 bases; unmatched junction bases: 6. Germline lookup yields CDR1 SNHLY and CDR2 FYNNEI. This CDR3 reads CASSVRAGYSYNEQFF. The CDR3 DNA is TGTGCCAGCAGTGTTCGAGCGGGGTACTCCTACAATGAGCAGTTCTTC. Based on the CDR3 plus reference TRBV2 and TRBJ2-1, the full variable domain is EPEVTQTPSHQVTQMGQEVILRCVPISNHLYFYWYRQILGQKVEFLVSFYNNEISEKSEIFDDQFSVERPDGSNFTLKIRSTKLEDSAMYFCASSVRAGYSYNEQFFGPGTRLTVL.

This clonotype was counted ten times or more. This sequence joins TRBV6-1 and TRBJ2-7, with 15 bases identical to TRBD2. J gave up 3 bases and V 5 bases, and 11 bases lay outside the gene matches. Germline V gene lookup returns CDR1 MNHNS and CDR2 SASEGT. CDR3 length: 18 residues. DNA for the CDR3: TGTGCCAGCAGTCCCTACGCGGGACTAGCGGGAGGTTTCTACGAGCAGTACTTC. Its translation: CASSPYAGLAGGFYEQYF.

The CDR3 spells CSARKVGGTEAFF. CDR3 nucleotides: TGCAGTGCTAGGAAAGTAGGGGGCACTGAAGCTTTCTTT. The rearrangement links TRBV20-1 to TRBJ1-1; perhaps TRBD1 as D (6 bases). The CDR3 has 13 amino acids. Trimming pared 3 bases from V and 4 bases from J, leaving 12 bases between. Germline CDR1 is DFQATT and CDR2 is SNEGSKA (reference sequence).

This clonotype was observed a handful of times. This rearrangement joins TRBV7-6 to TRBJ2-1; 9 nucleotides align to TRBD2. CDR1 and CDR2 from the germline V gene are SGHVS and FNYEAQ. V dropped 6 bases and J dropped 5; count of bases not matched to a gene: 11. The CDR3 is 16 amino acids. This CDR3 reads CASRGLSGRKNNEQFF. DNA of the CDR3: TGTGCCAGCAGGGGATTGAGCGGGAGGAAGAACAATGAGCAGTTCTTC.

The V call is TRBV2, the J call TRBJ2-3; 7 nucleotides match TRBD1. J gave up 2 bases and V 3 bases, and 5 bases lay outside the gene matches. This CDR3 is 15 amino acids long. Per germline, CDR1 SNHLY and CDR2 FYNNEI. The CDR3 sequence: CASSDRGTSTDTQYF. The CDR3 DNA reads as TGTGCCAGCAGTGACAGGGGGACCTCCACAGATACGCAGTATTTT.

The table lists this clonotype with many counts. The CDR3 loop reads CASSLPPPGEQYF. The DNA of the CDR3 is TGTGCCAGCAGTTTACCCCCCCCGGGGGAGCAGTACTTC. V gene TRBV12-3 or TRBV12-4 combines with J gene TRBJ2-7, with a possible D match to TRBD2 (5 bases). The CDR3 runs to 13 residues. Trimming took off 2 bases at V and 7 bases at J, with 12 bases between the two ends.

The chain is built from TRBV6-6 and TRBJ2-1; TRBD2 matches at 11 bases. Germline CDR1 is MNHNY and CDR2 is SVGAGI (reference sequence). J gave up 7 bases and V 6 bases, and 2 bases lay outside the gene matches. The CDR3 covers 13 residues. CDR3 residues: CASRLAGGNEQFF. In DNA form, the CDR3 reads TGTGCCAGCAGGCTAGCGGGAGGAAATGAGCAGTTCTTC.

This clonotype was seen many times. This sequence joins TRBV20-1 and TRBJ2-1; 11 nucleotides align to TRBD2. Germline CDR1 is DFQATT and CDR2 is SNEGSKA (reference sequence). V was pared by 1 base and J by 5 bases, with 4 bases of the junction left unmatched. The CDR3 length is 15 residues. The CDR3 sequence is CSARADSGRDNEQFF. The CDR3, as DNA: TGCAGTGCTAGAGCGGATAGCGGGAGGGACAATGAGCAGTTCTTC.

This clonotype has ten or more counts. V is TRBV7-9 and J is TRBJ2-3; D might be TRBD1 (6 bases). Trimming stripped 6 bases from V and 4 bases from J, with 20 bases between. This CDR3 spans 16 amino acids. Per germline, CDR1 SEHNR and CDR2 FQNEAQ (reference sequence). CDR3 DNA: TGTGCCAGCAGAAAGACAGGAGGTCAATCGGCAGATACGCAGTATTTT. Translation: CASRKTGGQSADTQYF.

This clonotype was observed at least ten times. The V gene is TRBV6-1, the J gene TRBJ2-1, with D maybe TRBD1 (5 bases). V was clipped by 5 bases and J by 12 bases, with 23 bases between them. The CDR3 is 15 amino acids. The germline gives CDR1 MNHNS, CDR2 SASEGT. Here the CDR3 DNA reads TGTGCCAGCAGTAAGACAGAAATCCTACAATCCGGGCAGTTCTTC. Its translation is CASSKTEILQSGQFF.

This clonotype has ten or more counts. The chain couples TRBV2 to TRBJ1-6; D is ambiguous. Looked up from germline, CDR1 is SNHLY and CDR2 is FYNNEI. The CDR3 totals 14 residues. Between the trimmed V and J ends, which lost 7 bases and 5 bases, there was a span of 12 bases. The CDR3 protein is CASNRAEDNSPLHF. CDR3 coding DNA: TGTGCCAGCAATAGGGCCGAGGATAATTCACCCCTCCACTTT.

This clonotype was counted at least ten times. The V gene is TRBV18, the J gene TRBJ2-7; 10 bases are a match to TRBD1. Germline V gene sequence: CDR1 KGHSH, CDR2 LQKENI. CDR3 size: 13 residues. V shed 3 bases and J 6 bases; nucleotides not matched to a gene: 2. Here the CDR3 reads CASSPGQGFEQYF. For the CDR3, the DNA is TGTGCCAGCTCACCGGGACAGGGGTTCGAGCAGTACTTC. The entire variable domain, with the rest obtained from reference TRBV18 and TRBJ2-7, is as follows: NAGVMQNPRHLVRRRGQEARLRCSPMKGHSHVYWYRQLPEEGLKFMVYLQKENIIDESGMPKERFSAEFPKEGPSILRIQQVVRGDSAAYFCASSPGQGFEQYFGPGTRLTVT.

The rearrangement joins TRBV4-3 to TRBJ2-1; the match to TRBD2 covers 10 bases. The germline gives CDR1 LGHNA, CDR2 YSLEER. After removal of 1 base from V and 5 bases from J, the junction contained 5 bases not matched to a gene. CDR3 size: 16 residues. In nucleotides, the CDR3 is TGCGCCAGCAGCCAAGTCCGGACTAGCGGTAACAATGAGCAGTTCTTC. It codes for CASSQVRTSGNNEQFF.

This clonotype was found a few times. V and J are TRBV5-1 and TRBJ1-5; D is uncertain. The CDR3 extends over 13 amino acids. Per the germline V gene, CDR1 is SGHRS and CDR2 is YFSETQ. The ends were cut back, 2 bases at V and 4 bases at J, with 7 bases in the middle. The CDR3 DNA reads TGCGCCAGCAGCTTTTTAGGGAATCAGCCCCAGCATTTT. Amino acids: CASSFLGNQPQHF. The entire variable domain, with the rest obtained from reference TRBV5-1 and TRBJ1-5, is as follows: KAGVTQTPRYLIKTRGQQVTLSCSPISGHRSVSWYQQTPGQGLQFLFEYFSETQRNKGNFPGRFSGRQFSNSRSEMNVSTLELGDSALYLCASSFLGNQPQHFGDGTRLSIL.

This clonotype was observed many times. The V and J genes are TRBV6-1 and TRBJ2-5; TRBD2 matches 9 bases. Trimming took 4 bases from V and 5 from J; bases not matched to a gene: 5. The V gene's germline CDR1 is MNHNS and CDR2 SASEGT. The CDR3 length is 14 residues. CDR3 in amino acids: CASSGGTSRETQYF. CDR3 DNA: TGTGCCAGCAGTGGGGGGACTAGCCGGGAGACCCAGTACTTC.

This clonotype occurred many times. The CDR3 DNA reads TGTGCCAGCAGCGCCGGACCGGGTTACGAGCAGTTCTTC. It encodes CASSAGPGYEQFF. The chain carries TRBV27 and TRBJ2-1; D uncertain. The CDR3 extends over 13 amino acids. Between the trimmed V and J ends, which lost 6 bases and 10 bases, there was a span of 16 bases. Germline CDR1 reads MNHEY; CDR2 reads SMNVEV (reference sequence).

This clonotype has a count of ten or more. The chain couples TRBV3-1 to TRBJ2-7; 9 bases are a match to TRBD1. This CDR3 is 15 amino acids long. J lost 6 bases, V lost 3 bases, and 9 bases had no gene match. Germline-derived CDR1 and CDR2 are LGHDT and YNNKEL (reference sequence). This CDR3 reads CASSQGGTGYVEQYF. The DNA of the CDR3 is TGTGCCAGCAGCCAGGGAGGGACAGGGTACGTCGAGCAGTACTTC.

This clonotype was detected ten times or more. The chain has TRBV9 and TRBJ2-2, with D perhaps TRBD2 (7 bases). The CDR3 contains 17 residues. V was trimmed by 3 bases and J by 3 bases, leaving 18 bases between them. Germline assignment: CDR1 SGDLS and CDR2 YYNGEE. CDR3 in DNA: TGTGCCAGCAGCGCCCTGGGGGGCGGGAGATACACCGGGGAGCTGTTTTTT. Amino acids: CASSALGGGRYTGELFF.

This clonotype was seen at least ten times. This chain joins TRBV20-1 and TRBJ2-6; 9 bases map to TRBD2. Germline V lookup: CDR1 DFQATT, CDR2 SNEGSKA (reference sequence). The J segment lost 9 bases and the V segment lost 4 bases, leaving 10 bases of the junction unmatched. This CDR3 is 15 amino acids long. The CDR3 region has the DNA TGCAGTGCTACCCGGATAGCGGGAGATTACAACGTCCTGACTTTC. It translates to CSATRIAGDYNVLTF.